This is a list of T cell receptor beta chains from one sample in a study of OX40 agonist ivuxolimab in advanced cancers. Profiling relied on immunoSEQ multiplex PCR, and the TCRdb table lists in-frame clones only, not all of them. The repertoire holds about 93,000 clones, with under 95% as singletons. Material: CD4+ or CD8+ T cells sorted from blood, obtained in a trial of the OX40 agonist ivuxolimab. Receptors originate from an adult with an advanced solid tumor such as melanoma, head and neck, liver or kidney cancer. CDR3s include the opening cysteine and the closing phenylalanine or tryptophan. A D gene is named only where the DNA matches it firmly. Size is stated for part of the rows, as once, few or many counts, or as a class when the clone is expanded.

d_call cdr3_length j_call v_call clone_size cdr3_aa cdr3_nt
- 14 TRBJ2-5 TRBV23-1 - CASSHVQAQETQYF TGCGCCAGCAGTCATGTTCAGGCACAAGAGACCCAGTACTTC
TRBD1 12 TRBJ1-1 TRBV19 - CASSNRGTEAFF TGTGCCAGTAGTAACAGGGGGACTGAAGCTTTCTTT
- 14 TRBJ2-5 TRBV11-3 - CASSLDLGRETQYF TGTGCCAGCAGCTTAGATCTTGGCCGGGAGACCCAGTACTTC
- 12 TRBJ2-2 TRBV18 - CASSPPTGELFF TGTGCCAGCTCACCCCCGACCGGGGAGCTGTTTTTT
TRBD1 12 TRBJ1-4 TRBV6-1 - CAISGTDEKLFF TGTGCCATCTCCGGGACAGATGAAAAACTGTTTTTT
- 14 TRBJ1-6 TRBV5-1 - CASRKPQGTSPLHF TGCGCCAGCAGGAAACCACAGGGAACCTCACCCCTCCACTTT
TRBD2 12 TRBJ2-1 TRBV7-9 - CASTGLAGGQFF TGTGCCAGCACAGGACTAGCGGGGGGGCAGTTCTTC
TRBD1 16 TRBJ2-4 TRBV5-1 - CASSLATGQGQNIQYF TGCGCCAGCAGCTTGGCCACGGGACAGGGACAAAACATTCAGTACTTC
TRBD2 18 TRBJ2-2 TRBV19 - CASRPSGRRTTNTGELFF TGTGCCAGTAGGCCTAGCGGAAGACGAACAACGAACACCGGGGAGCTGTTTTTT
- 14 TRBJ2-2 TRBV7-8 - CASSSDGWGGELFF TGTGCCAGCAGCTCAGATGGGTGGGGCGGGGAGCTGTTTTTT
- 13 TRBJ2-3 TRBV2 - CATFGAGTDTQYF TGTGCCACCTTCGGGGCGGGCACAGATACGCAGTATTTT
- 15 TRBJ2-3 TRBV9 - CASSVSSGATDTQYF TGTGCCAGCAGCGTAAGTTCGGGAGCCACAGATACGCAGTATTTT
- 13 TRBJ2-7 TRBV6-6 - CASSHIKEGEQYF TGTGCCAGCAGTCATATCAAAGAGGGCGAGCAGTACTTC
- 14 TRBJ2-3 TRBV18 - CASSPPAGMGTQYF TGTGCCAGCTCACCACCCGCGGGCATGGGTACGCAGTATTTT
- 15 TRBJ1-4 TRBV5-1 - CASSFGHREREELFF TGCGCCAGCAGCTTTGGTCATCGGGAACGTGAGGAACTGTTTTTT
- 14 TRBJ2-3 TRBV7-6 - CASSLGPSTDTQYF TGTGCCAGCAGCCTGGGCCCTAGCACAGATACGCAGTATTTT
TRBD1 18 TRBJ1-2 TRBV30 once CAWTLPPGQGALAYGYTF TGTGCCTGGACTCTTCCCCCGGGACAGGGGGCCCTTGCGTATGGCTACACCTTC
TRBD1 14 TRBJ1-2 TRBV7-2 - CASSHGTANYGYTF TGTGCCAGCAGCCACGGGACAGCTAACTATGGCTACACCTTC
- 11 TRBJ2-5 TRBV30 - CAWNNQETQYF TGTGCCTGGAATAACCAAGAGACCCAGTACTTC
TRBD1 15 TRBJ1-5 TRBV10-3 once CAISRQDRGNQPQHF TGTGCCATCAGCCGGCAGGACAGGGGCAATCAGCCCCAGCATTTT
- 15 TRBJ2-7 TRBV10-3 - CAISASGSSSYEQYF TGTGCCATCAGTGCATCAGGGTCAAGCTCCTACGAGCAGTACTTC
- 15 TRBJ2-2 TRBV19 - CASKASEGYTGELFF TGTGCCAGTAAAGCTTCGGAGGGGTACACCGGGGAGCTGTTTTTT
- 17 TRBJ2-7 TRBV15 once CATSRDKRYGTTYEQYF TGTGCCACCAGCAGAGATAAACGGTACGGCACGACCTACGAGCAGTACTTC
- 16 TRBJ2-3 TRBV5-1 - CASSFIRDTYPDTQYF TGCGCCAGCAGCTTTATCCGGGACACCTACCCAGATACGCAGTATTTT
- 18 TRBJ2-6 TRBV5-4 - CASSSVGGVRSGANVLTF TGTGCCAGCAGCTCGGTTGGAGGGGTCAGGTCTGGGGCCAACGTCCTGACTTTC
TRBD1 13 TRBJ2-7 TRBV7-8 - CASRQQGAFEQYF TGTGCCAGCAGGCAACAGGGGGCGTTCGAGCAGTACTTC
TRBD1 13 TRBJ1-2 TRBV29-1 - CSASTGEGYGYTF TGCAGCGCCTCGACAGGGGAAGGTTATGGCTACACCTTC
TRBD2 15 TRBJ2-5 TRBV6-6 - CASSQGLAVGETQYF TGTGCCAGCAGTCAGGGACTAGCGGTGGGAGAGACCCAGTACTTC
- 11 TRBJ1-6 TRBV30 - CAWASNSPLHF TGTGCCTGGGCAAGTAATTCACCCCTCCACTTT
- 15 TRBJ2-3 TRBV7-3 once CASSLLDGATDTQYF TGTGCCAGCAGCTTATTGGACGGGGCAACAGATACGCAGTATTTT
TRBD1 15 TRBJ2-3 TRBV11-3 - CASSERTGSTDTQYF TGTGCCAGCAGCGAACGGACAGGGTCCACAGATACGCAGTATTTT
- 15 TRBJ1-2 TRBV5-1 - CASSESPKGYYGYTF TGCGCCAGCAGCGAATCGCCAAAAGGTTACTATGGCTACACCTTC
- 14 TRBJ1-2 TRBV19 - CASKKGLVNYGYTF TGTGCCAGTAAGAAAGGCCTAGTCAACTATGGCTACACCTTC
- 18 TRBJ2-1 TRBV21-1 - CASSNKSLSAGGYNEQFF TGTGCCAGCAGCAATAAATCCCTGTCAGCGGGAGGATACAATGAGCAGTTCTTC
- 11 TRBJ1-1 TRBV6-1 - CASEGNTEAFF TGTGCCAGCGAAGGGAACACTGAAGCTTTCTTT
- 12 TRBJ1-2 TRBV5-4 - CASSLGRDGYTF TGTGCCAGCAGCTTGGGGAGGGACGGCTACACCTTC
- 11 TRBJ2-1 TRBV11-2 - CASSLADEQFF TGTGCCAGCAGCTTAGCGGATGAGCAGTTCTTC
- 14 TRBJ1-1 TRBV19 few CASSMKGGDTEAFF TGTGCCAGTAGTATGAAGGGTGGGGACACTGAAGCTTTCTTT